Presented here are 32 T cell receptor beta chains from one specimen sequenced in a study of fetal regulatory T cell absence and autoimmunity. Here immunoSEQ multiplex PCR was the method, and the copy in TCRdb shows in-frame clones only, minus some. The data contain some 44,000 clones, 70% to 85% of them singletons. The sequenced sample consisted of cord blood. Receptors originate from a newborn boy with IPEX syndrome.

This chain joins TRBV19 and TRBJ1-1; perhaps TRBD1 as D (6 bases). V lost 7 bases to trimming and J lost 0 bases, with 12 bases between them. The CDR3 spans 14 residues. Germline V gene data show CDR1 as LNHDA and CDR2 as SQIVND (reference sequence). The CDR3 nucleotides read TGTGCCAGTAACCTACAGGGTTTGAACACTGAAGCTTTCTTT. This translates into CASNLQGLNTEAFF.

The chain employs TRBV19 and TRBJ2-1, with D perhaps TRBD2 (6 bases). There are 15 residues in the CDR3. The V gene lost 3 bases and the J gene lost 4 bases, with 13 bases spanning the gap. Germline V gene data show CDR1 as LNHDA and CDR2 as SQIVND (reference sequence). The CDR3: CASSMGRDRYNEQFF. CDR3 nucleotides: TGTGCCAGTAGTATGGGGCGGGATCGATACAATGAGCAGTTCTTC.

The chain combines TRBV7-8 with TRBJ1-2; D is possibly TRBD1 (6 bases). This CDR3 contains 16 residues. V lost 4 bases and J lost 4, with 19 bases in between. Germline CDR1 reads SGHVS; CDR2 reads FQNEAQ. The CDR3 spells CASSSPDRNKTYGYTF. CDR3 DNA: TGTGCCAGCAGCTCCCCGGACAGAAACAAAACCTATGGCTACACCTTC.

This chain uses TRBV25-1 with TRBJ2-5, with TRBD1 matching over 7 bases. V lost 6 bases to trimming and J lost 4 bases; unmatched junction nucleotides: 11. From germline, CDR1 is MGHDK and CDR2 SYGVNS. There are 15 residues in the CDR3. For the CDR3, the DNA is TGTGCCAGCAGGGCCACAGGGGTTGGGGGAGAGACCCAGTACTTC. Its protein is CASRATGVGGETQYF.

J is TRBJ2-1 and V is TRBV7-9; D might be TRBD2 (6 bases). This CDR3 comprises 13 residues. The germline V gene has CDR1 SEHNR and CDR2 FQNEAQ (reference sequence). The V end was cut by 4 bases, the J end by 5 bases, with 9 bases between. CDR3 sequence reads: CASSWRAHNEQFF. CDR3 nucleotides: TGTGCCAGCAGCTGGAGGGCCCACAATGAGCAGTTCTTC.

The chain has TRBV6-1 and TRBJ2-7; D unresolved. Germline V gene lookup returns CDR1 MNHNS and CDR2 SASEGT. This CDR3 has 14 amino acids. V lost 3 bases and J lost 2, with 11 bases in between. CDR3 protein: CASSEFSRAYEQYF. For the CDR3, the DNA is TGTGCCAGCAGTGAGTTCAGCCGAGCCTACGAGCAGTACTTC.

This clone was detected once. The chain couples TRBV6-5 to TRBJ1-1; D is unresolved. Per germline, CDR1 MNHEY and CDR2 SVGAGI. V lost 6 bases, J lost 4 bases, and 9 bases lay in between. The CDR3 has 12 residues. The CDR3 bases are TGTGCCAGCAGACCATGGGGCACTGAAGCTTTCTTT. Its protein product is CASRPWGTEAFF.

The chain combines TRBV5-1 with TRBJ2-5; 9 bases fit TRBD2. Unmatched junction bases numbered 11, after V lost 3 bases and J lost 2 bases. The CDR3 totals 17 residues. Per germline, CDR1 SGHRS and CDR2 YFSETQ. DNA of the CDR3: TGCGCCAGCAGCTATAGCGGGGGCCCTAATATACAAGAGACCCAGTACTTC. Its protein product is CASSYSGGPNIQETQYF.

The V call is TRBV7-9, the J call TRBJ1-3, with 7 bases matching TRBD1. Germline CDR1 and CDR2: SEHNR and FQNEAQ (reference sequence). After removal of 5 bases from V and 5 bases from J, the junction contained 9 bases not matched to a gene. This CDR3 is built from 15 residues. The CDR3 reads CASSADRVRRNTIYF. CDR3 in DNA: TGTGCCAGCAGCGCCGACAGGGTCAGAAGAAACACCATATATTTT.

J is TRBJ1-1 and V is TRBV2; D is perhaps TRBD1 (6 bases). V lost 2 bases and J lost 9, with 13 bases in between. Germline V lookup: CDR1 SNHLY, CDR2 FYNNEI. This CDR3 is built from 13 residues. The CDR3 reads CASSEYGGAKAFF. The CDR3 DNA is TGTGCCAGCAGTGAATATGGGGGGGCAAAAGCTTTCTTT. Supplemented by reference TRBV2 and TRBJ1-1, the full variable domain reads EPEVTQTPSHQVTQMGQEVILRCVPISNHLYFYWYRQILGQKVEFLVSFYNNEISEKSEIFDDQFSVERPDGSNFTLKIRSTKLEDSAMYFCASSEYGGAKAFFGQGTRLTVV.

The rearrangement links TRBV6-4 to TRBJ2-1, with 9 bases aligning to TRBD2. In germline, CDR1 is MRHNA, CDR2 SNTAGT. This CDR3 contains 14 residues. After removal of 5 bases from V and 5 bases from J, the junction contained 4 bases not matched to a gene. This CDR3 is CASSFSGGHNEQFF. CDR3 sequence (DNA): TGTGCCAGCAGTTTTAGCGGGGGCCACAATGAGCAGTTCTTC.

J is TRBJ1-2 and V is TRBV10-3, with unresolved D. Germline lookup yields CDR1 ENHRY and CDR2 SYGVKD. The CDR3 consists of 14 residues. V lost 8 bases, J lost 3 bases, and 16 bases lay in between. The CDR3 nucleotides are TGTGCCATCTCTTCCACCGAATTCTACTATGGCTACACCTTC. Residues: CAISSTEFYYGYTF.

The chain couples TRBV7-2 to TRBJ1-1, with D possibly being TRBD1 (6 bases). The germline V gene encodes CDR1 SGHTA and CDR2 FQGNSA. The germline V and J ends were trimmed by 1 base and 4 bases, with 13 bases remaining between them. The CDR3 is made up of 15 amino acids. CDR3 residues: CASSLGRRGGTEAFF. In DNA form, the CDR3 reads TGTGCCAGCAGCTTAGGAAGGAGAGGGGGCACTGAAGCTTTCTTT.

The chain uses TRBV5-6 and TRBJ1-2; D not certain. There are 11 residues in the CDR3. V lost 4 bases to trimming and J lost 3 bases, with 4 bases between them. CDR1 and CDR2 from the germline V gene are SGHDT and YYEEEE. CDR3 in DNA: TGTGCCAGCAGCACGGACTATGGCTACACCTTC. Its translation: CASSTDYGYTF.

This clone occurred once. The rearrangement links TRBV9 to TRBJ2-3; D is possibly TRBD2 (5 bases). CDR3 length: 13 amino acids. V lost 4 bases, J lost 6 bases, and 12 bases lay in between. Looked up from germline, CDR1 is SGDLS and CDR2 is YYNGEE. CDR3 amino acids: CASSPDSGDTQYF. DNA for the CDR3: TGTGCCAGCAGCCCAGACTCGGGGGATACGCAGTATTTT.

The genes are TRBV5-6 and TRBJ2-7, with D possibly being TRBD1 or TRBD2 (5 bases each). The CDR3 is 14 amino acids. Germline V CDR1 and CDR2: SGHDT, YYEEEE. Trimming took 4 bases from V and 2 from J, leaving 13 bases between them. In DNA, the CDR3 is TGTGCCAGCAGCGCTTGGATGGGACCCTACGAGCAGTACTTC. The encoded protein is CASSAWMGPYEQYF.

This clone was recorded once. The CDR3 sequence is CASSPSTGRGYEQYF. The CDR3 DNA follows: TGTGCCAGCAGCCCGTCGACAGGGAGGGGCTACGAGCAGTACTTC. This chain links TRBV7-9 with TRBJ2-7, with D perhaps assigned TRBD1 or TRBD2 (7 bases each). CDR3 length: 15 amino acids. Looked up from germline, CDR1 is SEHNR and CDR2 is FQNEAQ (reference sequence). V lost 5 bases and J lost 3, with 17 bases in between.

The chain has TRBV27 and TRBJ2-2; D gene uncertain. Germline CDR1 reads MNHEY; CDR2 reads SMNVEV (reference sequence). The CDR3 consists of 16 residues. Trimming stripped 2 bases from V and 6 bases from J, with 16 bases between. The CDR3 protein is CASSLNYPRLAGELFF. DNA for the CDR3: TGTGCCAGCAGTTTAAATTACCCGCGGCTGGCCGGGGAGCTGTTTTTT.

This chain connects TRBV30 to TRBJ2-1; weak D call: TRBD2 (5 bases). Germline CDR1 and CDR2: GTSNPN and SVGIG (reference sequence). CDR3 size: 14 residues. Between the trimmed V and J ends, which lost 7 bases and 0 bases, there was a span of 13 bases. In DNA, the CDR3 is TGTGCCTCGAGGGCGGTGAGCTCCTACAATGAGCAGTTCTTC. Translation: CASRAVSSYNEQFF.

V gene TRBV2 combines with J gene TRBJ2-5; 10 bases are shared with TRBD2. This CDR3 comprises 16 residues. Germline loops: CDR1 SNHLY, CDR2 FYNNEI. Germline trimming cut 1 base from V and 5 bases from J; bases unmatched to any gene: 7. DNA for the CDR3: TGTGCCAGCAGTGAAGTCCCCCTAGCGGGAGTGGAGACCCAGTACTTC. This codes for CASSEVPLAGVETQYF. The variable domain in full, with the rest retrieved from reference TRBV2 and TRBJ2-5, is EPEVTQTPSHQVTQMGQEVILRCVPISNHLYFYWYRQILGQKVEFLVSFYNNEISEKSEIFDDQFSVERPDGSNFTLKIRSTKLEDSAMYFCASSEVPLAGVETQYFGPGTRLLVL.

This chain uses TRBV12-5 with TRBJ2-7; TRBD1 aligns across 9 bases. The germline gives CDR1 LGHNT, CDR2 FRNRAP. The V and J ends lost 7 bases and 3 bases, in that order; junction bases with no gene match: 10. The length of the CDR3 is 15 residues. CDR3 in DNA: TGTGCTAGTGCCATACCGGGACAGGGTAGCTACGAGCAGTACTTC. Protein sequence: CASAIPGQGSYEQYF. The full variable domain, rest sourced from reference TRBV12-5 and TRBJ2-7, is DARVTQTPRHKVTEMGQEVTMRCQPILGHNTVFWYRQTMMQGLELLAYFRNRAPLDDSGMPKDRFSAEMPDATLATLKIQPSEPRDSAVYFCASAIPGQGSYEQYFGPGTRLTVT.

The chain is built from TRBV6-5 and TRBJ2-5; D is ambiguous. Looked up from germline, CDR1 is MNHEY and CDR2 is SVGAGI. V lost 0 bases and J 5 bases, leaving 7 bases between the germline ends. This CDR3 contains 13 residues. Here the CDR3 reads CASSYSVRETQYF. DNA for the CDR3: TGTGCCAGCAGTTACTCCGTTAGGGAGACCCAGTACTTC.

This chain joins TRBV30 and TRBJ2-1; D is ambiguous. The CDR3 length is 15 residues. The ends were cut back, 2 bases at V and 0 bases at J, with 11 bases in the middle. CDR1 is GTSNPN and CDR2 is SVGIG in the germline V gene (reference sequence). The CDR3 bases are TGTGCCTGGAGTCAGGAGACCTTCTCCTACAATGAGCAGTTCTTC. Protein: CAWSQETFSYNEQFF.

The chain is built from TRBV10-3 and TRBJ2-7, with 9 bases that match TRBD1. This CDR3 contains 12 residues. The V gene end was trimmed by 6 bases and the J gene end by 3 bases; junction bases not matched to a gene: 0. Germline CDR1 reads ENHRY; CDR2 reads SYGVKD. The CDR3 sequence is CAIRTGGYEQYF. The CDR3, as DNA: TGTGCCATCAGGACAGGGGGCTACGAGCAGTACTTC.

DNA of the CDR3: TGTGCCAGCAGCCAAGCCCTACTAGCGGGAGGGCCAGATACGCAGTATTTT. Encoded protein: CASSQALLAGGPDTQYF. The chain uses TRBV14 and TRBJ2-3, with 13 positions matching TRBD2. V trimming: 1 base; J trimming: 4 bases; junction bases outside the gene matches: 5. The CDR3 sequence is 17 residues long. Germline V lookup: CDR1 SGHDN, CDR2 FVKESK.

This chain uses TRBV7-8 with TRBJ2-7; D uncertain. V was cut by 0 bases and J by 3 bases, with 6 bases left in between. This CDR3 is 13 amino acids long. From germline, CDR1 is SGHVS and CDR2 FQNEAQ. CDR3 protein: CASSLAANYEQYF. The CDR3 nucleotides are TGTGCCAGCAGCTTAGCCGCGAACTACGAGCAGTACTTC.

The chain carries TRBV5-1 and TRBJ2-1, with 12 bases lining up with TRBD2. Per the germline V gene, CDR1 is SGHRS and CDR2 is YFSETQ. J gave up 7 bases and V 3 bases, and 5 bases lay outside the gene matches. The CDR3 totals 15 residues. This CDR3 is CASSSLAGGPNEQFF. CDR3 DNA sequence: TGCGCCAGCAGCTCTCTAGCGGGGGGGCCGAATGAGCAGTTCTTC.

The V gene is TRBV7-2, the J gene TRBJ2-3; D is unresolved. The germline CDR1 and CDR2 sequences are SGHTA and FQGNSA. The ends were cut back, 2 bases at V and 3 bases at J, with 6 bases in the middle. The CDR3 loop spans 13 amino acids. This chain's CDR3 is CASSLLGTDTQYF. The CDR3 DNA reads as TGTGCCAGCAGCTTACTGGGAACAGATACGCAGTATTTT.

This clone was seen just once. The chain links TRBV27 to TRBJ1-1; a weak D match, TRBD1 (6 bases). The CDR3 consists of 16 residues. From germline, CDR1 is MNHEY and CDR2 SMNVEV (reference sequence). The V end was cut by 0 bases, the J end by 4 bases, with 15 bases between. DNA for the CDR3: TGTGCCAGCAGTTTATCGTGGTGGGGGGGCGTCACTGAAGCTTTCTTT. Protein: CASSLSWWGGVTEAFF.

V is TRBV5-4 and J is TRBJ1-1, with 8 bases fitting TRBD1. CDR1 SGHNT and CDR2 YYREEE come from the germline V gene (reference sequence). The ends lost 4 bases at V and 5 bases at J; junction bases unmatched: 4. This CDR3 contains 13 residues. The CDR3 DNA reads TGTGCCAGCAGCCAGGGGGCAGGGACTGAAGCTTTCTTT. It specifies CASSQGAGTEAFF.

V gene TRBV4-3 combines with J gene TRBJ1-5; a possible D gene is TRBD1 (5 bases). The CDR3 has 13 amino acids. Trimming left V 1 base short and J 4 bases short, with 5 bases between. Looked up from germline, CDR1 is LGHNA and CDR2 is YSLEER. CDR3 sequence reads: CASSQGGNQPQHF. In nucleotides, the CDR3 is TGCGCCAGCAGCCAAGGGGGGAATCAGCCCCAGCATTTT.

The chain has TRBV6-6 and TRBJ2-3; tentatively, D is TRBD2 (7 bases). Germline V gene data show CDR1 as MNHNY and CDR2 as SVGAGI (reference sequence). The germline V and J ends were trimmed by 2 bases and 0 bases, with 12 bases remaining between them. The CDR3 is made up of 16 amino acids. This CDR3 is CASSYVGGASTDTQYF. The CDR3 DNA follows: TGTGCCAGCAGTTACGTGGGGGGGGCTAGCACAGATACGCAGTATTTT.